Sequencing of this T cell receptor (beta chain) was carried out in a study of spatial heterogeneity in lung cancer. Study details: The study sequenced follow-up PBMC samples when they were available, at a median of approximately two years after resection. Points from the study as a whole: Compared with follow-up, resection was when ubiquitous expanded tumor TCRs appeared in blood more.

Carried by each TCR cDNA molecule was a unique molecular identifier. TCRdb reanalysed the 5' RACE reads using MiXCR and keeps one entry per CDR3 protein. This table has 110,000 or so distinct CDR3 sequences, 10% to 13% appearing once. The time point here: blood at routine non-recurrence follow-up after resection. Whole RNA obtained from tumor, nontumor lung or frozen PBMC underwent sequencing without sorting. This clonotype turned up a few times. What it recognizes is unknown. The CDR3 runs 13 residues. V was cut by 0 bases and J by 3 bases, with 8 bases left in between. Germline CDR1 is GTSNPN and CDR2 is SVGIG (reference sequence).

This chain links TRBV30 with TRBJ1-2; D gene uncertain. This TCR derives from a female donor with early-stage non-small cell lung cancer. This sample comprised PBMCs, obtained at follow-up. CDR3 loop: CAWSVSSYYGYTF. The DNA of the CDR3 is TGTGCCTGGAGTGTCAGTAGTTACTATGGCTACACCTTC.